The next 26 T cell receptor beta chains were all read from a single sample in a study of T cells after yellow fever vaccination. TCRdb reprocessed the 5' RACE reads via MiXCR and lists one record per CDR3 protein. This table holds about 170,000 distinct CDR3 sequences, around 10% found once. Specimen: CD8+ T cells sorted from PBMCs, collected 15 days after the yellow fever booster vaccination. These receptors were collected from a man aged 18-30 years who received the YFV17D yellow fever vaccine.

The V call is TRBV15, the J call TRBJ1-2; the D is unclear. This CDR3 comprises 13 residues. Germline CDR1 reads LNHNV; CDR2 reads YYDKDF (reference sequence). V lost 5 bases to trimming and J lost 2 bases, with 9 bases between them. CDR3 residues: CATSSAENYGYTF. The DNA for the CDR3 is TGTGCCACCAGCTCCGCCGAGAACTATGGCTACACCTTC. The full variable domain, in which reference TRBV15 and TRBJ1-2 provide the parts outside the CDR3, is DAMVIQNPRYQVTQFGKPVTLSCSQTLNHNVMYWYQQKSSQAPKLLFHYYDKDFNNEADTPDNFQSRRPNTSFCFLDIRSPGLGDTAMYLCATSSAENYGYTFGSGTRLTVV.

The genes are TRBV10-3 and TRBJ2-1; D is ambiguous. The V and J ends lost 2 bases and 10 bases respectively, with 12 bases between them. The CDR3 covers 13 residues. Germline V gene data show CDR1 as ENHRY and CDR2 as SYGVKD. The CDR3 DNA is TGTGCCATCAGTGAGGTCGGTCCCGGCGAGCAGTTCTTC. Its protein product is CAISEVGPGEQFF.

The V gene is TRBV9, the J gene TRBJ2-1; the match to TRBD1 covers 10 bases. The CDR3 runs 13 residues. Losses at the gene ends were 3 bases for V and 10 bases for J; bases not matched to a gene: 4. The germline CDR1 and CDR2 sequences are SGDLS and YYNGEE. CDR3 DNA: TGTGCCAGCAGCGGACAGGGGGCGCCGGAGCAGTTCTTC. It yields the protein CASSGQGAPEQFF.

The rearrangement links TRBV27 to TRBJ1-1; D is ambiguous. This CDR3 spans 14 amino acids. Per germline, CDR1 MNHEY and CDR2 SMNVEV (reference sequence). V dropped 8 bases and J dropped 4 bases, with 17 bases sitting between them. The CDR3 region is CASSREGAGTEAFF. Written as DNA, the CDR3 is TGTGCCAGCTCGCGGGAGGGCGCAGGCACTGAAGCTTTCTTT.

This clonotype was observed at least ten times. The J gene is TRBJ2-4, the V gene TRBV20-1; 8 bases match TRBD1. The CDR3 length is 14 residues. Germline V gene sequence: CDR1 DFQATT, CDR2 SNEGSKA (reference sequence). The J segment lost 9 bases and the V segment lost 3 bases, leaving 10 bases of the junction unmatched. The CDR3 bases are TGCAGTGCTAGCTCCAGGGGGCGGAAGGCCATTCAGTACTTC. Translated: CSASSRGRKAIQYF.

This clonotype was found a few times. The chain has TRBV7-9 and TRBJ2-1, with D unclear. Between the trimmed V and J ends, which lost 2 bases and 4 bases, there was a span of 12 bases. There are 15 residues in the CDR3. CDR1 is SEHNR, CDR2 FQNEAQ, per germline (reference sequence). CDR3 in amino acids: CASSLSKVQYNEQFF. CDR3 in DNA: TGTGCCAGCAGCTTATCAAAGGTTCAGTACAATGAGCAGTTCTTC.

This clonotype turned up a few times. This chain uses TRBV7-2 with TRBJ2-7; the D is unclear. The V end lost 1 base, the J end lost 0 bases, and 7 bases lay between the germline ends. This CDR3 is 14 amino acids long. In germline, CDR1 is SGHTA, CDR2 FQGNSA. The CDR3 DNA sequence: TGTGCCAGCAGCTTAGTAGTTAGCTCCTACGAGCAGTACTTC. Translation: CASSLVVSSYEQYF.

This chain connects TRBV2 to TRBJ1-5; D call uncertain. The germline gives CDR1 SNHLY, CDR2 FYNNEI. Trimming stripped 4 bases from V and 0 bases from J, with 7 bases between. The CDR3 runs 14 residues. CDR3 residues: CASSGFDSNQPQHF. The CDR3 DNA reads TGTGCCAGCAGTGGCTTTGATAGCAATCAGCCCCAGCATTTT.

The J gene is TRBJ2-3, the V gene TRBV7-9; TRBD2 might be the D (6 bases). The CDR3 is made up of 20 amino acids. The V gene lost 4 bases and the J gene lost 0 bases, with 26 bases spanning the gap. Looked up from germline, CDR1 is SEHNR and CDR2 is FQNEAQ (reference sequence). The CDR3 region has the DNA TGTGCCAGCAGCTCCCCTGATGGGCGGGGAACCCAGTCTAGCACAGATACGCAGTATTTT. Its translation is CASSSPDGRGTQSSTDTQYF.

This clonotype has ten or more counts. V usage is TRBV9 and J usage is TRBJ1-4; 9 bases are shared with TRBD1. CDR3 size: 14 residues. The germline V gene has CDR1 SGDLS and CDR2 YYNGEE. The V gene end was trimmed by 3 bases and the J gene end by 7 bases; junction bases not matched to a gene: 4. Written as DNA, the CDR3 is TGTGCCAGCAGCGCGACAGGGGGTCGTGAAAAACTGTTTTTT. Its protein is CASSATGGREKLFF.

The chain joins TRBV5-1 to TRBJ2-5; 8 bases align to TRBD1. The germline CDR1 and CDR2 sequences are SGHRS and YFSETQ. After removal of 0 bases from V and 5 bases from J, the junction contained 6 bases not matched to a gene. The length of the CDR3 is 15 residues. In DNA form, the CDR3 reads TGCGCCAGCAGCTTGGAGGGACAGGTTGCCGAGACCCAGTACTTC. Protein: CASSLEGQVAETQYF.

With respect to this clonotype: The junction and the germline gene differ at one end; a read error may be behind it. V usage is TRBV14 and J usage is TRBJ2-1; perhaps TRBD2 as D (6 bases). Germline values: CDR1 SGHDN, CDR2 FVKESK. The CDR3 runs 16 residues. Written as DNA, the CDR3 is TGTACCAGCAGCCAAACTACCCAGGGACTGTACAATGAGCAGTTCTTC. Its protein product is CTSSQTTQGLYNEQFF.

The chain uses TRBV7-2 and TRBJ2-3, with D perhaps matching TRBD1 (6 bases). CDR1 is SGHTA and CDR2 is FQGNSA in the germline V gene. Deletions cut 5 bases from V and 0 bases from J, with 12 bases between. The CDR3 has 15 amino acids. Here the CDR3 DNA reads TGTGCCAGCAGCCCCAGGGACATAAGCACAGATACGCAGTATTTT. As protein: CASSPRDISTDTQYF.

This rearrangement joins TRBV5-1 to TRBJ2-1, with TRBD2 matching 8 bases. CDR1 and CDR2 from the germline V gene are SGHRS and YFSETQ. The ends lost 2 bases at V and 2 bases at J; junction bases unmatched: 3. The CDR3 contains 15 residues. Here the CDR3 reads CASSFGGAPYNEQFF. The CDR3, as DNA: TGCGCCAGCAGCTTCGGGGGGGCCCCCTACAATGAGCAGTTCTTC. Complete variable domain (other parts from reference TRBV5-1 and TRBJ2-1): KAGVTQTPRYLIKTRGQQVTLSCSPISGHRSVSWYQQTPGQGLQFLFEYFSETQRNKGNFPGRFSGRQFSNSRSEMNVSTLELGDSALYLCASSFGGAPYNEQFFGPGTRLTVL.

The V gene is TRBV7-9, the J gene TRBJ2-7; the D is unclear. The CDR3 sequence is 14 residues long. Trimming took off 5 bases at V and 0 bases at J, with 11 bases between the two ends. Germline-derived CDR1 and CDR2 are SEHNR and FQNEAQ (reference sequence). The CDR3 nucleotides are TGTGCCAGCAGCCCCACTCCGAGCTCCTACGAGCAGTACGTC. Amino acids: CASSPTPSSYEQYV.

This clonotype was detected only a few times. The chain has TRBV5-6 and TRBJ2-5; D remains ambiguous. The germline V gene has CDR1 SGHDT and CDR2 YYEEEE. The V gene lost 0 bases and the J gene lost 4 bases, with 4 bases spanning the gap. The CDR3 totals 12 residues. CDR3 sequence (DNA): TGTGCCAGCAGCTTGGATCGAGAGACCCAGTACTTC. It is translated as CASSLDRETQYF.

The rearrangement links TRBV4-1 to TRBJ2-2, with a weak D call TRBD1 (6 bases). The CDR3 sequence is 15 residues long. Germline V CDR1 and CDR2: MGHRA, YSYEKL. The V and J ends lost 1 base and 7 bases respectively, with 13 bases between them. The CDR3 loop reads CASSQGGGAHGELFF. The CDR3 nucleotides read TGCGCCAGCAGCCAAGGTGGGGGCGCCCACGGGGAGCTGTTTTTT.

The rearrangement links TRBV6-2 or TRBV6-3 to TRBJ1-6, with D perhaps TRBD1 (5 bases). The CDR3 loop spans 16 amino acids. V shed 6 bases and J shed 10 bases, with 22 bases lying between them. Germline V gives CDR1 MNHEY, CDR2 SVGEGT. The CDR3 sequence is CASRMGRMGLISPLHF. The CDR3 nucleotides are TGTGCCAGCAGAATGGGCCGGATGGGGCTAATCTCACCCCTCCACTTT.

This clonotype was picked up a small number of times. This chain joins TRBV27 and TRBJ1-2; a possible D gene is TRBD1 (5 bases). The CDR3 is 13 amino acids. CDR1 MNHEY and CDR2 SMNVEV come from the germline V gene (reference sequence). Trimming cost V 5 bases and J 2 bases, with 9 bases left between them. The CDR3 region has the DNA TGTGCCAGCAGTCCAGGGTTGAACTATGGCTACACCTTC. Translation: CASSPGLNYGYTF.

The rearrangement uses TRBV7-6 and TRBJ2-3; D uncertain. CDR3 length: 14 amino acids. Germline V gene data show CDR1 as SGHVS and CDR2 as FNYEAQ. V was shortened by 2 bases and J by 1 base, with 7 bases between the two germline ends. CDR3 sequence reads: CASSLNRGTDTQYF. The CDR3 DNA reads as TGTGCCAGCAGCTTAAATCGAGGCACAGATACGCAGTATTTT.

The sample holds a few counts of this clonotype. The V gene is TRBV9, the J gene TRBJ2-3; a weak D match, TRBD2 (7 bases). Germline V CDR1 and CDR2: SGDLS, YYNGEE. The CDR3 spans 14 residues. Trimming pared 3 bases from V and 2 bases from J, leaving 10 bases between. CDR3 in amino acids: CASSEGGITDTQYF. As DNA, the CDR3 is TGTGCCAGCAGCGAGGGGGGGATCACAGATACGCAGTATTTT.

In this sample, this clonotype turned up a few times. This chain connects TRBV4-3 to TRBJ2-3, with TRBD1 matching 7 bases. The V gene's germline CDR1 is LGHNA and CDR2 YSLEER. The CDR3 runs 15 residues. Trimming at V came to 3 bases and at J to 6 bases, leaving 9 bases not matched to a gene. The CDR3 loop reads CASSHQTGREDTQYF. CDR3 bases: TGCGCCAGCAGCCATCAGACAGGGCGAGAGGATACGCAGTATTTT.

This clonotype was seen only a few times. This chain uses TRBV10-3 with TRBJ1-1, with D maybe TRBD1 (6 bases). CDR1 is ENHRY and CDR2 is SYGVKD in the germline V gene. V was trimmed by 6 bases and J by 4 bases, leaving 15 bases between them. This CDR3 spans 14 amino acids. CDR3 amino acids: CAISEGGGSTEAFF. CDR3 coding DNA: TGTGCCATCAGCGAGGGGGGGGGAAGCACTGAAGCTTTCTTT.

The sample holds many counts of this clonotype. The chain recombines TRBV4-3 with TRBJ2-3, with D hard to call. The CDR3 consists of 14 residues. Germline V gives CDR1 LGHNA, CDR2 YSLEER. V lost 0 bases to trimming and J lost 1 base, with 5 bases between them. CDR3 nucleotide sequence: TGCGCCAGCAGCCAAGATCAAGGCACAGATACGCAGTATTTT. Encoded protein: CASSQDQGTDTQYF.

The chain's CDR3 is CASNGPRGIEVTEAFF. CDR3 sequence (DNA): TGTGCCAGCAACGGCCCTCGGGGGATCGAAGTCACTGAAGCTTTCTTT. The chain joins TRBV12-3 or TRBV12-4 to TRBJ1-1; TRBD1 might be the D (5 bases). The V end lost 7 bases, the J end lost 4 bases, and 22 bases lay between the germline ends. This CDR3 contains 16 residues.

The rearrangement uses TRBV5-1 and TRBJ2-5; 8 bases are a match to TRBD2. Germline V CDR1 and CDR2: SGHRS, YFSETQ. This CDR3 is 16 amino acids long. The V gene end was trimmed by 0 bases and the J gene end by 2 bases; junction bases not matched to a gene: 6. The CDR3 here is CASSLDERGTQETQYF. The CDR3 DNA sequence: TGCGCCAGCAGCTTGGACGAGCGGGGGACACAAGAGACCCAGTACTTC.